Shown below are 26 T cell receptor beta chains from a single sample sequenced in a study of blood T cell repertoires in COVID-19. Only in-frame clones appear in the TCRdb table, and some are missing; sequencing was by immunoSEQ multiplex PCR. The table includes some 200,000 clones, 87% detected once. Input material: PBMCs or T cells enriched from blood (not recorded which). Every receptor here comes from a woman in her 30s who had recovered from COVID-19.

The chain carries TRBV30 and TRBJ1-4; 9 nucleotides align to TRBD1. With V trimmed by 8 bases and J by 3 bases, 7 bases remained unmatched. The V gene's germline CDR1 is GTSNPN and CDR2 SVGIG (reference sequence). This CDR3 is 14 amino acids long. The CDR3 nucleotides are TGTGCCGGAGACAGGGGGTCGGCTAATGAAAAACTGTTTTTT. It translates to CAGDRGSANEKLFF.

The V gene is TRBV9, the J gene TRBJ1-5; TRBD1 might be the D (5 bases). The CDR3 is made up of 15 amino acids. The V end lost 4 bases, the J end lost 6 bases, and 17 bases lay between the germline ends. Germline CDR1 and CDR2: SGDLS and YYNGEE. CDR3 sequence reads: CASSPGGGDRQPQHF. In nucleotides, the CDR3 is TGTGCCAGCAGCCCGGGGGGAGGGGATCGTCAGCCCCAGCATTTT.

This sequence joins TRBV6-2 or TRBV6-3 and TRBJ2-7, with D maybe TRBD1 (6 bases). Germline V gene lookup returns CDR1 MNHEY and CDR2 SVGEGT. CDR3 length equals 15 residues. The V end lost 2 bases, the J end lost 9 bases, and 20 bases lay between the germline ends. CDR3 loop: CASSYATGTYGGQYF. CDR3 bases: TGTGCCAGCAGTTACGCGACAGGTACCTACGGAGGGCAGTACTTC.

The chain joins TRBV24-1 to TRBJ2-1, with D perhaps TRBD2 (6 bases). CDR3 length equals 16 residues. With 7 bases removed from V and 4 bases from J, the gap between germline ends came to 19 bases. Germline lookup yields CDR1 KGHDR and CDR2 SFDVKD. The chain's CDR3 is CATSGARRDSYNEQFF. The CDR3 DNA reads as TGTGCCACCAGCGGGGCCCGGCGGGACTCGTACAATGAGCAGTTCTTC.

CDR3 nucleotides: TGTGCCACTTTAGACAGGGGGCCGACAGATACGCAGTATTTT. Encoded protein: CATLDRGPTDTQYF. V gene TRBV10-3 combines with J gene TRBJ2-3, with 10 bases matching TRBD1. Germline V gene data show CDR1 as ENHRY and CDR2 as SYGVKD. CDR3 length equals 14 residues. The trim removed 10 bases at V and 3 bases at J, leaving 7 bases unmatched.

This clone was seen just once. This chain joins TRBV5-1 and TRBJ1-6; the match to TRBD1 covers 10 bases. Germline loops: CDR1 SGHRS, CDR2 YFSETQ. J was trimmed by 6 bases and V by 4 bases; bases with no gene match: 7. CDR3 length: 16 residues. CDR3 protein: CASSLRDRGSNSPLHF. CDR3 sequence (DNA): TGCGCCAGCAGCCTCCGGGACAGGGGAAGTAATTCACCCCTCCACTTT.

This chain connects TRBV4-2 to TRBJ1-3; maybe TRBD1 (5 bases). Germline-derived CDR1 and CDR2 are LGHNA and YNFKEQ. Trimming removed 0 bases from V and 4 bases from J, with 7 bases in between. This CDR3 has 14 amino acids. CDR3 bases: TGTGCCAGCAGCCAAGAGGGGCCCGGAAACACCATATATTTT. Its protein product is CASSQEGPGNTIYF.

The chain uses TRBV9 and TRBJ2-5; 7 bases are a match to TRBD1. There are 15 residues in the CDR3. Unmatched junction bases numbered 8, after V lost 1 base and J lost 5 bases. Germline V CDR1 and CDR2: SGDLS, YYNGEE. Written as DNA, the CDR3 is TGTGCCAGCAGCGTATGGAGAGGGGGCGGGGAGACCCAGTACTTC. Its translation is CASSVWRGGGETQYF. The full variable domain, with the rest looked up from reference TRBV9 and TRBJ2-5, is DSGVTQTPKHLITATGQRVTLRCSPRSGDLSVYWYQQSLDQGLQFLIQYYNGEERAKGNILERFSAQQFPDLHSELNLSSLELGDSALYFCASSVWRGGGETQYFGPGTRLLVL.

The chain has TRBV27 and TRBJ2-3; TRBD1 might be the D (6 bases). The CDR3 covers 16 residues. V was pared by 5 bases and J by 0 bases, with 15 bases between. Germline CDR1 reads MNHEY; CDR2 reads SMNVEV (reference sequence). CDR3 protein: CASSPNRVSSTDTQYF. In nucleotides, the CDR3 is TGTGCCAGCAGTCCCAACAGGGTAAGCAGCACAGATACGCAGTATTTT.

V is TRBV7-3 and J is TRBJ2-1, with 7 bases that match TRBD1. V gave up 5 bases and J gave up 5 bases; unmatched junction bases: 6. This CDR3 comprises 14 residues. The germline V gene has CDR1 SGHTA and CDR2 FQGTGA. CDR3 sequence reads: CASSETGENNEQFF. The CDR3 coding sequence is TGTGCCAGCAGCGAAACAGGGGAGAACAATGAGCAGTTCTTC.

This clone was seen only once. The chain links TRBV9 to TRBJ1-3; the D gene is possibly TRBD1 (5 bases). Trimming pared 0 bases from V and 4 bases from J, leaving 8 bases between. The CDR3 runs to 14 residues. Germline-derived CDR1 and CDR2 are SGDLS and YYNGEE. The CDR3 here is CASSVGQLGNTIYF. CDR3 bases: TGTGCCAGCAGCGTAGGACAGCTGGGAAACACCATATATTTT.

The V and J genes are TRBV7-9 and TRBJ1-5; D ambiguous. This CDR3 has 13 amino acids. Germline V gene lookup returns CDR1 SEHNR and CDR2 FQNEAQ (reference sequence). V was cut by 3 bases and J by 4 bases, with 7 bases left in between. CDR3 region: CASSFEGNQPQHF. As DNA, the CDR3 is TGTGCCAGCAGCTTTGAGGGTAATCAGCCCCAGCATTTT.

CDR3 amino acids: CASSLGLARYTDTQYF. DNA of the CDR3: TGTGCCAGCAGCTTAGGGCTAGCCCGTTACACAGATACGCAGTATTTT. The V and J genes are TRBV7-9 and TRBJ2-3, with D possibly being TRBD2 (5 bases). The V gene lost 1 base and the J gene lost 2 bases, with 13 bases spanning the gap. This CDR3 has 16 amino acids. Germline CDR1 is SEHNR and CDR2 is FQNEAQ (reference sequence).

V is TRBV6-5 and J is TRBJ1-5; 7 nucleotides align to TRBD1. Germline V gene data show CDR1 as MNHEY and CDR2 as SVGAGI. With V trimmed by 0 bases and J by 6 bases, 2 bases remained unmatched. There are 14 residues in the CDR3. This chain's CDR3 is CASSYSTGSQPQHF. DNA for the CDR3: TGTGCCAGCAGTTACTCGACAGGGTCTCAGCCCCAGCATTTT.

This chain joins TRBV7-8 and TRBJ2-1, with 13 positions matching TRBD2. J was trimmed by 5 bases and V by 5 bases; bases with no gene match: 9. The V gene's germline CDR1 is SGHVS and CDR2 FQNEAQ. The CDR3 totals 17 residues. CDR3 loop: CASSVLITSGRDNEQFF. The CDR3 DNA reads TGTGCCAGCAGCGTCCTCATAACTAGCGGGAGGGACAATGAGCAGTTCTTC.

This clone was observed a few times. CDR3 DNA sequence: TGTGCCAGCAGTACAGGGGAAGGAGGGGAAAAACTGTTTTTT. Its protein product is CASSTGEGGEKLFF. The rearrangement joins TRBV5-8 to TRBJ1-4; 7 bases are shared with TRBD1. With 5 bases clipped from V and 8 bases from J, the junction kept 9 bases outside the gene matches. Germline V lookup: CDR1 SGHTS, CDR2 YDEGEE. CDR3 size: 14 residues. Full variable domain (rest looked up from reference TRBV5-8 and TRBJ1-4): EAGVTQSPTHLIKTRGQQATLRCSPISGHTSVYWYQQALGLGLQFLLWYDEGEERNRGNFPPRFSGRQFPNYSSELNVNALELEDSALYLCASSTGEGGEKLFFGSGTQLSVL.

The CDR3 is CASSRGGSSNSPLHF. CDR3 DNA sequence: TGTGCCAGCAGCCGGGGAGGGTCCAGTAATTCACCCCTCCACTTT. The chain links TRBV4-2 to TRBJ1-6; D gene ambiguous. V dropped 4 bases and J dropped 6 bases, with 13 bases sitting between them. The CDR3 has 15 amino acids. The germline V gene encodes CDR1 LGHNA and CDR2 YNFKEQ.

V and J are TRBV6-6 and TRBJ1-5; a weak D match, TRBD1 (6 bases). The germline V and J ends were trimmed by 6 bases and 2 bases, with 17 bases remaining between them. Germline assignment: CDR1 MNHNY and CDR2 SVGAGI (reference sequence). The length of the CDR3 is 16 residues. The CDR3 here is CASRDNTGFGNQPQHF. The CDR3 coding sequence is TGTGCCAGCAGGGATAATACAGGGTTCGGCAATCAGCCCCAGCATTTT.

DNA of the CDR3: TGTGCCAGTAGTCCCGGGACACTAAAAGAGACCCAGTACTTC. Its translation is CASSPGTLKETQYF. This chain links TRBV19 with TRBJ2-5; D is perhaps TRBD1 (6 bases). CDR3 length equals 14 residues. The V end was cut by 5 bases, the J end by 3 bases, with 13 bases between. Germline V gene sequence: CDR1 LNHDA, CDR2 SQIVND (reference sequence).

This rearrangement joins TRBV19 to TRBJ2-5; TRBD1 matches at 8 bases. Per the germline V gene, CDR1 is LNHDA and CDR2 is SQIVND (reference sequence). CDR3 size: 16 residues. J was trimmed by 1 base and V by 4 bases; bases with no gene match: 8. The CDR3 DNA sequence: TGTGCCAGTAGTACCCTGCAGGGGGCTATCCAAGAGACCCAGTACTTC. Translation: CASSTLQGAIQETQYF. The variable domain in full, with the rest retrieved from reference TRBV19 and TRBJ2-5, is DGGITQSPKYLFRKEGQNVTLSCEQNLNHDAMYWYRQDPGQGLRLIYYSQIVNDFQKGDIAEGYSVSREKKESFPLTVTSAQKNPTAFYLCASSTLQGAIQETQYFGPGTRLLVL.

The CDR3 bases are TGTGCCAGCAGCAGACAGGGGGATGGCTATGGCTACACCTTC. It specifies CASSRQGDGYGYTF. The V call is TRBV7-8, the J call TRBJ1-2; TRBD1 aligns across 9 bases. V shed 5 bases, J shed 4 bases, and the junction held 5 bases outside the gene matches. The CDR3 length is 14 residues. In germline, CDR1 is SGHVS, CDR2 FQNEAQ. Full variable domain (outside the CDR3, taken from reference TRBV7-8 and TRBJ1-2): GAGVSQSPRYKVAKRGQDVALRCDPISGHVSLFWYQQALGQGPEFLTYFQNEAQLDKSGLPSDRFFAERPEGSVSTLKIQRTQQEDSAVYLCASSRQGDGYGYTFGSGTRLTVV.

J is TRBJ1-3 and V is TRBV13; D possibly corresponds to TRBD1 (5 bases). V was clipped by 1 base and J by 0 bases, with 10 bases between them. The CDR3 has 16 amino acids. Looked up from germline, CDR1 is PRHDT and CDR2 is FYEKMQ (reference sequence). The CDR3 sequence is CASSLERGRSGNTIYF. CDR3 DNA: TGTGCCAGCAGCTTAGAAAGGGGCCGCTCTGGAAACACCATATATTTT.

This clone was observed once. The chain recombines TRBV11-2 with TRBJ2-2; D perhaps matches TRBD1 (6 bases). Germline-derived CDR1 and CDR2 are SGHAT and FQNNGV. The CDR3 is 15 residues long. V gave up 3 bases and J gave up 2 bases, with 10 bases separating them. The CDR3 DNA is TGTGCCAGCAGCTTGGACAGACTTAACACCGGGGAGCTGTTTTTT. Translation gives CASSLDRLNTGELFF.

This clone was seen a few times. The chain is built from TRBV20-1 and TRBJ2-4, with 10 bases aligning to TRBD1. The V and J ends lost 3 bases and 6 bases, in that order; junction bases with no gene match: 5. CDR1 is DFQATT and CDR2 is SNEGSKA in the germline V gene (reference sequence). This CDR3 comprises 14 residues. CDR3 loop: CSASSTGGANIQYF. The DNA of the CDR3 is TGCAGTGCTAGTTCGACAGGGGGCGCAAACATTCAGTACTTC.

The DNA for the CDR3 is TGTGCCTGGAGTTTTCCGGGACAGGGAGAAGCTTTCTTT. Its translation: CAWSFPGQGEAFF. The chain employs TRBV30 and TRBJ1-1; 9 bases fit TRBD1. V trimming: 2 bases; J trimming: 8 bases; junction bases outside the gene matches: 6. The length of the CDR3 is 13 residues. Germline CDR1 reads GTSNPN; CDR2 reads SVGIG (reference sequence).

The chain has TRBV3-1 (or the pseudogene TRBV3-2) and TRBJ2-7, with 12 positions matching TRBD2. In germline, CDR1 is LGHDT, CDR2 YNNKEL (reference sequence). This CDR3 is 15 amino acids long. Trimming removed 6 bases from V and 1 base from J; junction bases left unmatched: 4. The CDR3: CASRYGLAGSYEQYF. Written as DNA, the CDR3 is TGTGCCAGCAGATATGGACTAGCGGGGTCCTACGAGCAGTACTTC.